These T cell receptor beta chains were read from a single sample in a study of blood T cells in healthy people across ages. TCRdb ran MiXCR on the 5' RACE reads and lists one entry per CDR3 protein. Counted here are some 1.5 million distinct CDR3 sequences, roughly 43% occurring once; the ten biggest clones make up 4%. Sequencing was performed on blood. The receptor source for this set is a young woman in good health. Each CDR3 is given with its conserved first and last residue. Each record gives: clone size, V gene, CDR3 length, J gene, D gene, CDR3 DNA, CDR3 protein. The D gene is left open where the match is weak. The size field is filled for only some rows; it gives once, few, many or a size class.

clone size: NA
V gene: TRBV12-3/TRBV12-4
CDR3 length: 15
J gene: TRBJ1-2
D gene: TRBD1
CDR3 DNA: TGTGCCAGCAGTCCAGGACAGGGGAAGAGTTATGGCTACACCTTC
CDR3 protein: CASSPGQGKSYGYTF

clone size: NA
V gene: TRBV7-3
CDR3 length: 19
J gene: TRBJ2-2
D gene: TRBD2
CDR3 DNA: TGTGCCAGCAGCTTACAGGGACTAGCGGGAGGGAGGATCACCGGGGAGCTGTTTTTT
CDR3 protein: CASSLQGLAGGRITGELFF

clone size: NA
V gene: TRBV7-9
CDR3 length: 15
J gene: TRBJ1-2
D gene: NA
CDR3 DNA: TGTGCCAGCAGCTTGGCGGGGCAGGGCTTCTATGGCTACACCTTC
CDR3 protein: CASSLAGQGFYGYTF

clone size: NA
V gene: TRBV10-3
CDR3 length: 14
J gene: TRBJ2-7
D gene: NA
CDR3 DNA: TGTGCCATCAGTACCGTTAGGCATCCCTACGGGCAGTACTTC
CDR3 protein: CAISTVRHPYGQYF

clone size: NA
V gene: TRBV4-3
CDR3 length: 15
J gene: TRBJ1-2
D gene: NA
CDR3 DNA: TGCGCCAGCAGCCAAGCCAACTCCCAGGGTTATGGCTACACCTTC
CDR3 protein: CASSQANSQGYGYTF

clone size: NA
V gene: TRBV20-1
CDR3 length: 16
J gene: TRBJ1-4
D gene: NA
CDR3 DNA: TGCAGTGCTAGAGATTACTCGGGGGTGGTTTCTGAAAAACTGTTTTTT
CDR3 protein: CSARDYSGVVSEKLFF

clone size: NA
V gene: TRBV27
CDR3 length: 17
J gene: TRBJ2-1
D gene: TRBD2
CDR3 DNA: TGTGCCAGCAGTCTCCCTCGACTAGCGGGGGGAACAAATGAGCAGTTCTTC
CDR3 protein: CASSLPRLAGGTNEQFF

clone size: NA
V gene: TRBV5-1
CDR3 length: 16
J gene: TRBJ2-3
D gene: TRBD1
CDR3 DNA: TGCGCCAGCAGTTTATATCGGGACAGTCACACAGATACGCAGTATTTT
CDR3 protein: CASSLYRDSHTDTQYF

clone size: once
V gene: TRBV7-2
CDR3 length: 14
J gene: TRBJ1-1
D gene: NA
CDR3 DNA: TGTGCCAGCAGCCCCTCATACATGAACACTGAAGCTTTCTTT
CDR3 protein: CASSPSYMNTEAFF

clone size: few
V gene: TRBV29-1
CDR3 length: 16
J gene: TRBJ2-3
D gene: TRBD2
CDR3 DNA: TGCAGCGTTGACCGACCACGGGAGGGCCTCACAGATACGCAGTATTTT
CDR3 protein: CSVDRPREGLTDTQYF

clone size: NA
V gene: TRBV25-1
CDR3 length: 15
J gene: TRBJ1-2
D gene: NA
CDR3 DNA: TGTGCCAGCAGTGAATTGGGGGGCTCTAACCATGGCTACACCTTC
CDR3 protein: CASSELGGSNHGYTF

clone size: NA
V gene: TRBV20-1
CDR3 length: 21
J gene: TRBJ2-2
D gene: TRBD2
CDR3 DNA: TGCAGTGCTAGAGATTATTCCACCGGACTAGCGGGGGGGCTTATCACCGGGGAGCTGTTTTTT
CDR3 protein: CSARDYSTGLAGGLITGELFF

clone size: NA
V gene: TRBV6-6
CDR3 length: 15
J gene: TRBJ2-1
D gene: TRBD2
CDR3 DNA: TGTGCCAGCAGTTATAGCGGGGGGGCCAACAATGAGCAGTTCTTC
CDR3 protein: CASSYSGGANNEQFF

clone size: few
V gene: TRBV7-2
CDR3 length: 16
J gene: TRBJ2-3
D gene: TRBD1
CDR3 DNA: TGTGCCAGCAGCTTATCCGGACAGGGAGCTGCAGATACGCAGTATTTT
CDR3 protein: CASSLSGQGAADTQYF

clone size: NA
V gene: TRBV12-3/TRBV12-4
CDR3 length: 15
J gene: TRBJ2-3
D gene: NA
CDR3 DNA: TGTGCCAGCGGGCCCCAGGGCTCCCGCACAGATACGCAGTATTTT
CDR3 protein: CASGPQGSRTDTQYF

clone size: NA
V gene: TRBV28
CDR3 length: 16
J gene: TRBJ2-3
D gene: TRBD1
CDR3 DNA: TGTGCCAGCAGGACCGGGACAGGGGAAATTGGAGATACGCAGTATTTT
CDR3 protein: CASRTGTGEIGDTQYF

clone size: NA
V gene: TRBV7-2
CDR3 length: 18
J gene: TRBJ1-2
D gene: NA
CDR3 DNA: TGTGCCAGCAGCTTAGCGCTAGTCAGTGGCGGTGGAGACTATGACTACACCTTC
CDR3 protein: CASSLALVSGGGDYDYTF